The clone carrying this T cell receptor beta chain was detected a few times. Its antigen is unknown. This sample stems from a study of cytomegalovirus exposure and HLA in healthy donors. General observations from the study: With DRB1 most and HLA-C fewest, TCR association rates differed between HLA loci in a later analysis. Reportedly, HLA-A and HLA-B alleles of most subjects were accurately predicted from TCR beta.

Healthy donors of bone marrow made up the group. A multiplex PCR was run with 60 Vbeta primers and 13 Jbeta primers. Produced via immunoSEQ multiplex PCR; TCRdb's table is partial and in-frame only. The sample includes roughly 100,000 clones, about a tenth seen only once; the top ten take just over 5%. The receptor was isolated from a man aged 45-65 years in good health and CMV-seropositive. Sequenced sample: PBMCs.

The CDR3 protein is CASSLARSTGGDRRTQYF. The CDR3 DNA is TGTGCCAGCAGTTTAGCTCGATCTACAGGGGGAGATAGAAGAACGCAGTATTTT. The chain employs TRBV28 and TRBJ2-3; 8 bases map to TRBD1. The CDR3 spans 18 residues. Looked up from germline, CDR1 is MDHEN and CDR2 is SYDVKM. Trimming removed 2 bases from V and 9 bases from J; junction bases left unmatched: 19.